This T cell receptor beta chain was sequenced during a study of blood T cell repertoires in COVID-19. Overall study context: COVID-19 samples from acute and convalescent phases originated in the United States, Italy and Spain. PBMCs, B-cell-depleted T cells, or T cells provided the cDNA or gDNA that made up the material.

The trim removed 0 bases at V and 2 bases at J, leaving 1 base unmatched. This CDR3 has 15 amino acids. Germline lookup yields CDR1 SGHRS and CDR2 YFSETQ. Original methodology: The assay estimated nucleated cells by amplifying reference gene primers. Method: immunoSEQ multiplex PCR; TCRdb's copy keeps in-frame clones and lacks some. Clonal size and the V and J genes are those of that table, whereas D and trimming came from the DNA. This sample has 250,000 to 350,000 clones, with approximately 86% found just once. The clonotype comes from a woman younger than 45 who had recovered from COVID-19. The chain couples TRBV5-1 to TRBJ1-1; 10 bases agree with TRBD1. Specimen: peripheral blood. CDR3 region: CASSLVTGGNTEAFF. The CDR3 coding sequence is TGCGCCAGCAGCTTGGTGACAGGGGGCAACACTGAAGCTTTCTTT.